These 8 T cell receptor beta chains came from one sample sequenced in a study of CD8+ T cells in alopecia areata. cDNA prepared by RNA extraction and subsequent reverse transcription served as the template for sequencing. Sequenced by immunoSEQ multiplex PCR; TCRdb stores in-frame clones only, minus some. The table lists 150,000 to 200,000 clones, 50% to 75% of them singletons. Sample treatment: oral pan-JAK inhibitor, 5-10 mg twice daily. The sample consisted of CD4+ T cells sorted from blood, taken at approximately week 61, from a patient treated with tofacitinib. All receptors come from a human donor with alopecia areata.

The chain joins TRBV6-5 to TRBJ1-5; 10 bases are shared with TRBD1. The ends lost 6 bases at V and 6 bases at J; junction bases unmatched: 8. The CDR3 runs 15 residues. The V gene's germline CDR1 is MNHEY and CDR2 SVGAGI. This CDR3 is CASRIRQGASQPQHF. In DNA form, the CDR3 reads TGTGCCAGCAGGATAAGACAGGGGGCAAGTCAGCCCCAGCATTTT.

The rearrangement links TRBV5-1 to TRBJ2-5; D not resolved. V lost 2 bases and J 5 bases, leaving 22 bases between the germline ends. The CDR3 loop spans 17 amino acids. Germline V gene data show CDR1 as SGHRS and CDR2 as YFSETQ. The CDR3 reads CASSFTASRAGIETQYF. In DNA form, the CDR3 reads TGCGCCAGCAGCTTCACTGCCTCCCGGGCAGGTATTGAGACCCAGTACTTC.

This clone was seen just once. The CDR3, as DNA: TGTGCCTGGAGTCTAGCGAAGGCGGGGGGCACGCAGTATTTT. Translating gives CAWSLAKAGGTQYF. The chain carries TRBV30 and TRBJ2-3; 8 positions agree with TRBD2. The CDR3 sequence is 14 residues long. The J segment lost 9 bases and the V segment lost 2 bases, leaving 10 bases of the junction unmatched. Looked up from germline, CDR1 is GTSNPN and CDR2 is SVGIG (reference sequence). Full variable domain (outside the CDR3, taken from reference TRBV30 and TRBJ2-3): SQTIHQWPATLVQPVGSPLSLECTVEGTSNPNLYWYRQAAGRGLQLLFYSVGIGQISSEVPQNLSASRPQDRQFILSSKKLLLSDSGFYLCAWSLAKAGGTQYFGPGTRLTVL.

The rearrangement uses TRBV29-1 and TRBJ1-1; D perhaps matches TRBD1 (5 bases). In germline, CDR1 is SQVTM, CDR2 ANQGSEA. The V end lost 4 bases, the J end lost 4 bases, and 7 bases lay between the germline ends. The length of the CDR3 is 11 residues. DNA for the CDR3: TGCAGCGTTGTCAGGGCCACTGAAGCTTTCTTT. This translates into CSVVRATEAFF. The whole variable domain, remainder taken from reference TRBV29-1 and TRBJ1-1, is SAVISQKPSRDICQRGTSLTIQCQVDSQVTMMFWYRQQPGQSLTLIATANQGSEATYESGFVIDKFPISRPNLTFSTLTVSNMSPEDSSIYLCSVVRATEAFFGQGTRLTVV.

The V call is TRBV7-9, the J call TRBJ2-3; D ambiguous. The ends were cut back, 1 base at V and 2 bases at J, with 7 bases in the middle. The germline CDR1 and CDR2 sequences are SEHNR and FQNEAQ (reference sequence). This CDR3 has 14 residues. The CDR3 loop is CASSLDPSTDTQYF. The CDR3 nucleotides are TGTGCCAGCAGCTTAGATCCCTCCACAGATACGCAGTATTTT.

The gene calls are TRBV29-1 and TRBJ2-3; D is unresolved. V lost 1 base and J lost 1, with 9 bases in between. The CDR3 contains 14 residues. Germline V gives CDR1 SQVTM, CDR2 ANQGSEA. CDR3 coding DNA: TGCAGCGTTGAAGCACCTGACGGCACAGATACGCAGTATTTT. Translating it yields CSVEAPDGTDTQYF.

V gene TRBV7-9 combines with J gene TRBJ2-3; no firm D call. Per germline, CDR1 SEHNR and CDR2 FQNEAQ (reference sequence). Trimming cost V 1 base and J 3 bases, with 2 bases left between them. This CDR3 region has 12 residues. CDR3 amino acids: CASSLETDTQYF. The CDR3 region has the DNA TGTGCCAGCAGCTTAGAGACAGATACGCAGTATTTT.

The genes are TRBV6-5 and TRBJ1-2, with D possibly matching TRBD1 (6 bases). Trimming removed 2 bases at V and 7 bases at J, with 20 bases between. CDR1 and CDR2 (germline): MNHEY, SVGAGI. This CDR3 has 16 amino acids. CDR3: CASSYGPLGGIGGYTF. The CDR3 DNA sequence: TGTGCCAGCAGTTACGGGCCCTTAGGGGGGATCGGTGGCTACACCTTC.